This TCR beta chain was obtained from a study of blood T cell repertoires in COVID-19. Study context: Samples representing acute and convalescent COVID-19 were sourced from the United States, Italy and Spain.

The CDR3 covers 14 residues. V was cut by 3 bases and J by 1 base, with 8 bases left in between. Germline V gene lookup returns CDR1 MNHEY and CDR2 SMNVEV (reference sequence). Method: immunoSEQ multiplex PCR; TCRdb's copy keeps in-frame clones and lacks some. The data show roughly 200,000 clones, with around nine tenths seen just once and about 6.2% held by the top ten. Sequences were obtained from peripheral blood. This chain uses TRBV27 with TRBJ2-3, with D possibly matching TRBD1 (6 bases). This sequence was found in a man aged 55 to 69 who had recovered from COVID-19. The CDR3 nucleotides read TGTGCCAGCAGTTTTGCAGGGGGCACAGATACGCAGTATTTT. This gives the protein CASSFAGGTDTQYF.